The clone carrying this TCR beta chain was picked up a small number of times. TCRdb keeps only in-frame clones here, not all; method: immunoSEQ multiplex PCR. Here the sample spans roughly 91,000 clones, 84% being singletons. This sample was taken from a study of blood T cell repertoires in COVID-19. Study summary: PBMCs, B-cell-depleted T cells, or T cells were the source of the cDNA or gDNA that made up the material.

Per the germline V gene, CDR1 is LNHDA and CDR2 is SQIVND (reference sequence). CDR3 length equals 14 residues. The V gene lost 8 bases and the J gene lost 3 bases, with 17 bases spanning the gap. The sample taken for sequencing was peripheral blood. The receptor was derived from a man between 65 and 85 years old with active or convalescent COVID-19. This rearrangement joins TRBV19 to TRBJ2-7; no clear D gene. CDR3 sequence reads: CASRDIGGSYEQYF. In nucleotides, the CDR3 is TGTGCCAGTCGAGATATTGGCGGCAGCTACGAGCAGTACTTC.